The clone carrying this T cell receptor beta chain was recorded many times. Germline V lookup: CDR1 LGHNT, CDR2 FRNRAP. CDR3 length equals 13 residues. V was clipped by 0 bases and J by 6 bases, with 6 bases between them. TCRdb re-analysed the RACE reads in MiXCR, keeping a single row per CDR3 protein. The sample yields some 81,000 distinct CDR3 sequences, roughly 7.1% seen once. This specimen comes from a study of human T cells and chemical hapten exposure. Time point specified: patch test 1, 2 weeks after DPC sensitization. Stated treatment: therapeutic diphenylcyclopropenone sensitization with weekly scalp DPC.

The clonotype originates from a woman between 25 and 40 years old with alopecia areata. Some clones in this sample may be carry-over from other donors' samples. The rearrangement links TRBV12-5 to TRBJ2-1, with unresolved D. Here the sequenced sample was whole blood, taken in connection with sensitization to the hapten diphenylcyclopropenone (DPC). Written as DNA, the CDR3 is TGTGCTAGTGGTTTGGTACCGAGCAATGAGCAGTTCTTC. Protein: CASGLVPSNEQFF.